A selection of T cell receptor beta chains follows, all from one sample in a study of blood T cell repertoires in COVID-19. Some clones are missing from TCRdb's copy, which holds only in-frame ones; the method was immunoSEQ multiplex PCR. Seen here are approximately 490,000 clones, about 85% observed once, and the top ten hold more than 7.5%. The sample comprised PBMCs or T cells enriched from blood (not recorded which). These receptors were taken from a woman in her sixties or seventies who had recovered from COVID-19. Each CDR3 is given with its conserved first and last residue. D genes are given only for firm matches. For some rows the clone size is stated as once, few or many, or as a class when expanded; others skip it.

CDR3: CASSQGPGGDLGSPLHF
DNA: TGTGCCAGCAGCCAAGGGCCAGGGGGCGACTTAGGTTCACCCCTCCACTTT
V: TRBV3-1/TRBV3-2
J: TRBJ1-6
size: once
D: TRBD1

CDR3: CASSDSPVTGTYNEQFF
DNA: TGTGCCAGCAGTGACTCGCCTGTGACAGGGACTTACAATGAGCAGTTCTTC
V: TRBV6-4
J: TRBJ2-1
size: -
D: -

CDR3: CASSPTGYTEAFF
DNA: TGTGCCAGCAGCCCAACAGGGTACACTGAAGCTTTCTTT
V: TRBV3-1/TRBV3-2
J: TRBJ1-1
size: -
D: -

CDR3: CASSLSPDEKLFF
DNA: TGTGCCAGCAGCTTGTCTCCGGATGAAAAACTGTTTTTT
V: TRBV5-5
J: TRBJ1-4
size: -
D: -

CDR3: CASSLAGLQNSPLHF
DNA: TGTGCCAGCAGCTTAGCCGGACTCCAGAATTCACCCCTCCACTTT
V: TRBV11-2
J: TRBJ1-6
size: few
D: -

CDR3: CAASPGAYNSPLHF
DNA: TGTGCCGCCTCCCCCGGGGCCTATAATTCACCCCTCCACTTT
V: TRBV27
J: TRBJ1-6
size: -
D: -

CDR3: CASSRGGTSYGYTF
DNA: TGTGCCAGCAGCCGGGGCGGGACCTCCTATGGCTACACCTTC
V: TRBV4-2
J: TRBJ1-2
size: -
D: -

CDR3: CASSQDAGYPDTQYF
DNA: TGCGCCAGCAGCCAAGATGCAGGGTATCCAGATACGCAGTATTTT
V: TRBV4-1
J: TRBJ2-3
size: -
D: -

CDR3: CASSDRGAVAAGANVLTF
DNA: TGTGCCAGCAGTGACCGGGGGGCCGTCGCTGCTGGGGCCAACGTCCTGACTTTC
V: TRBV6-1
J: TRBJ2-6
size: -
D: -

CDR3: CASSQENPRRGLAKNIQYF
DNA: TGTGCCAGCAGCCAAGAAAACCCACGGCGGGGGTTAGCCAAAAACATTCAGTACTTC
V: TRBV14
J: TRBJ2-4
size: -
D: TRBD2

CDR3: CASSNRDIQYF
DNA: TGTGCCAGCAGTAATCGCGACATTCAGTACTTC
V: TRBV2
J: TRBJ2-4
size: once
D: -

CDR3: CSVDTWTGSTEAFF
DNA: TGCAGCGTTGATACTTGGACAGGGAGTACTGAAGCTTTCTTT
V: TRBV29-1
J: TRBJ1-1
size: -
D: TRBD1

CDR3: CASSSRRLAGGTDTQYF
DNA: TGTGCCAGCAGCTCCCGGAGATTAGCGGGGGGCACAGATACGCAGTATTTT
V: TRBV3-1/TRBV3-2
J: TRBJ2-3
size: -
D: TRBD2

CDR3: CASSSGTGFVDNEQFF
DNA: TGTGCCAGCAGCTCCGGGACAGGGTTTGTAGACAATGAGCAGTTCTTC
V: TRBV13
J: TRBJ2-1
size: -
D: TRBD1

CDR3: CASSSAGQGRYNYGYTF
DNA: TGCGCCAGCAGCTCGGCGGGACAGGGCAGGTATAACTATGGCTACACCTTC
V: TRBV5-1
J: TRBJ1-2
size: few
D: TRBD1

CDR3: CAISEKGVGTPEQYF
DNA: TGTGCCATCAGTGAAAAGGGGGTCGGGACCCCCGAGCAGTACTTC
V: TRBV10-3
J: TRBJ2-7
size: -
D: -

CDR3: CAWSMTVYYGYTF
DNA: TGTGCCTGGAGTATGACAGTTTACTATGGCTACACCTTC
V: TRBV30
J: TRBJ1-2
size: -
D: -

CDR3: CASGLVLGTGARSWELFF
DNA: TGTGCTAGTGGTTTGGTACTGGGGACAGGGGCCCGGAGCTGGGAGCTGTTTTTT
V: TRBV12-5
J: TRBJ2-2
size: once
D: TRBD1

CDR3: CSVEKAAESYNEQFF
DNA: TGCAGCGTTGAAAAGGCGGCAGAGTCCTACAATGAGCAGTTCTTC
V: TRBV29-1
J: TRBJ2-1
size: -
D: -